This T cell receptor beta chain stems from a study of blood T cells in healthy people across ages. Primed by a sample-barcoded 5' primer and a J-beta primer mix, a second PCR proceeded for 7 to 11 cycles. TCRdb used MiXCR to reprocess the 5' RACE reads, holding one entry per CDR3 protein. Of around 940,000 distinct CDR3 sequences listed, roughly 51% are singletons. The table lists this clonotype with a few counts. Trimming cost V 0 bases and J 6 bases, with 16 bases left between them. Germline V lookup: CDR1 SGHRS, CDR2 YFSETQ. The CDR3 extends over 16 amino acids. The V and J genes are TRBV5-1 and TRBJ2-1; D is possibly TRBD2 (5 bases). Sequenced input: blood. This TCR was recovered from a woman aged 55-75 years in good health. CDR3 DNA: TGCGCCAGCAGCTTGGGGGCTCCGAACCGGGGCAATGAGCAGTTCTTC. This codes for CASSLGAPNRGNEQFF.